These 22 T cell receptor beta chains originate from one sample sequenced in a study of T cells after yellow fever vaccination. TCRdb reanalysed the 5' RACE reads using MiXCR and keeps one entry per CDR3 protein. The sample shows roughly 65,000 distinct CDR3 sequences, 5% to 6.5% of them seen only once. Sequences were derived from CD4+ T cells sorted from PBMCs, sampled roughly 14 days after the first yellow fever vaccination. These receptors were collected from a man younger than 35 who received the YFV17D yellow fever vaccine.

This clonotype was seen many times. The chain joins TRBV4-3 to TRBJ1-6; D is possibly TRBD1 (6 bases). The germline V gene encodes CDR1 LGHNA and CDR2 YSLEER. The ends were cut back, 2 bases at V and 0 bases at J, with 14 bases in the middle. The CDR3 extends over 18 amino acids. CDR3 amino acids: CASSQSRGGSSYNSPLHF. Written as DNA, the CDR3 is TGCGCCAGCAGCCAATCACGCGGGGGCAGCTCCTATAATTCACCCCTCCACTTT.

This clonotype appeared many times. This chain uses TRBV7-6 with TRBJ2-1; D is unclear. The V gene lost 5 bases and the J gene lost 2 bases, with 13 bases spanning the gap. From germline, CDR1 is SGHVS and CDR2 FNYEAQ. CDR3 size: 15 residues. CDR3 in DNA: TGTGCCAGCAGCAGCCGGGCCTCGGCCTACAATGAGCAGTTCTTC. It codes for CASSSRASAYNEQFF.

This clonotype was recorded many times. J is TRBJ1-1 and V is TRBV5-1, with TRBD1 as a possible D gene (6 bases). The V and J ends lost 1 base and 4 bases respectively, with 14 bases between them. This CDR3 region has 15 residues. Germline CDR1 is SGHRS and CDR2 is YFSETQ. CDR3 in DNA: TGCGCCAGCAGCTTGTTTGGGGGCGGAAGCACTGAAGCTTTCTTT. Translating it yields CASSLFGGGSTEAFF.

At least ten counts were recorded for this clonotype. The chain's CDR3 is CASSQDHRKGASDNSPLHF. Written as DNA, the CDR3 is TGCGCCAGCAGCCAAGATCACCGAAAGGGGGCTAGCGATAATTCACCCCTCCACTTT. V gene TRBV4-3 combines with J gene TRBJ1-6; TRBD1 matches 7 bases. This CDR3 is 19 amino acids long. Germline lookup yields CDR1 LGHNA and CDR2 YSLEER. The junction had 13 bases not matched to a gene; V was cut back by 0 bases and J by 5 bases.

This clonotype was seen at least ten times. The genes are TRBV7-2 and TRBJ2-1; a weak D match, TRBD1 (7 bases). CDR1 and CDR2 (germline): SGHTA, FQGNSA. Deletions cut 2 bases from V and 5 bases from J, with 13 bases between. The CDR3 runs 15 residues. CDR3: CASSLTRGADNEQFF. The CDR3 nucleotides are TGTGCCAGCAGCTTAACCAGGGGGGCAGACAATGAGCAGTTCTTC.

With regard to this clonotype: Possible read error: a much larger clone is one base away. Here the CDR3 DNA reads TGTGCCAGCGTTCCGCTCCAGGGAGGTAAGTATGGCTACACCTTC. Protein: CASVPLQGGKYGYTF. The chain recombines TRBV7-9 with TRBJ1-2, with D possibly TRBD1 on 5 matching bases. The germline V gene encodes CDR1 SEHNR and CDR2 FQNEAQ (reference sequence). V was clipped by 8 bases and J by 5 bases, with 21 bases between them. The CDR3 consists of 15 residues.

Ten or more counts support this clonotype. The CDR3 loop reads CASSLGPRGSSYEQYF. The CDR3 DNA is TGCGCCAGCAGCTTGGGTCCCCGGGGGAGCTCCTACGAGCAGTACTTC. The chain has TRBV5-1 and TRBJ2-7, with D tentatively TRBD2 (6 bases). Germline V gene sequence: CDR1 SGHRS, CDR2 YFSETQ. This CDR3 is built from 16 residues. With 0 bases removed from V and 0 bases from J, the gap between germline ends came to 13 bases.

The sample holds many counts of this clonotype. This rearrangement joins TRBV12-3 or TRBV12-4 to TRBJ1-5, with D possibly being TRBD1 (5 bases). The length of the CDR3 is 14 residues. Trimming removed 8 bases from V and 1 base from J, with 12 bases in between. The CDR3 coding sequence is TGTGCCAGCGCCCGAGACAGCAGCAATCAGCCCCAGCATTTT. Amino acids: CASARDSSNQPQHF.

This clonotype was seen repeatedly, ten times or more. V is TRBV10-3 and J is TRBJ2-1, with 9 bases aligning to TRBD1. The junction had 11 bases not matched to a gene; V was cut back by 5 bases and J by 9 bases. Germline lookup yields CDR1 ENHRY and CDR2 SYGVKD. The CDR3 has 15 amino acids. The CDR3 DNA reads TGTGCCATCAGTAAGCCGGGACAGGGTTTTGGTGAGCAGTTCTTC. Protein: CAISKPGQGFGEQFF.

Ten or more counts support this clonotype. V and J are TRBV7-3 and TRBJ2-1, with 8 bases aligning to TRBD2. The CDR3 consists of 16 residues. Trimming removed 5 bases from V and 3 bases from J; junction bases left unmatched: 9. CDR1 and CDR2 from the germline V gene are SGHTA and FQGTGA. The CDR3 DNA sequence: TGTGCCAGCAGCCCTACGGGGGGGGCGGTCTACAATGAGCAGTTCTTC. Its translation: CASSPTGGAVYNEQFF.

This clonotype was observed a handful of times. This chain connects TRBV5-4 to TRBJ2-2; 9 bases align to TRBD2. This CDR3 is 16 amino acids long. Trimming removed 1 base from V and 8 bases from J; junction bases left unmatched: 9. CDR1 is SGHNT, CDR2 YYREEE, per germline (reference sequence). The CDR3 bases are TGTGCCAGCAGCTTGTCGGCTAGCGGGGCGTCTGGGGAGCTGTTTTTT. Encoded protein: CASSLSASGASGELFF.

This clonotype was seen many times. The chain combines TRBV7-9 with TRBJ2-7; TRBD2 matches at 12 bases. With 0 bases clipped from V and 6 bases from J, the junction kept 6 bases outside the gene matches. From germline, CDR1 is SEHNR and CDR2 FQNEAQ (reference sequence). The CDR3 extends over 16 amino acids. For the CDR3, the DNA is TGTGCCAGCAGCTTAGCGGCGACTAGCGGGGGATCCGAGCAGTACGTC. Encoded protein: CASSLAATSGGSEQYV.

This clonotype showed up just a few times. The V and J genes are TRBV7-2 and TRBJ2-1; 10 bases align to TRBD2. With V trimmed by 5 bases and J by 13 bases, 14 bases remained unmatched. The germline CDR1 and CDR2 sequences are SGHTA and FQGNSA. The CDR3 contains 15 residues. The CDR3 loop reads CASSPFLRAGGLQFF. The CDR3 coding sequence is TGTGCCAGCAGCCCCTTTCTGCGAGCGGGGGGGCTTCAGTTCTTC. The full variable domain, with the rest looked up from reference TRBV7-2 and TRBJ2-1, is GAGVSQSPSNKVTEKGKDVELRCDPISGHTALYWYRQSLGQGLEFLIYFQGNSAPDKSGLPSDRFSAERTGGSVSTLTIQRTQQEDSAVYLCASSPFLRAGGLQFFGPGTRLTVL.

At least ten counts were recorded for this clonotype. The V and J genes are TRBV12-3 or TRBV12-4 and TRBJ2-3; D is uncertain. V shed 7 bases and J shed 2 bases, with 10 bases lying between them. CDR3 length equals 13 residues. In DNA, the CDR3 is TGTGCCAGCATACCAAAGAACACAGATACGCAGTATTTT. Translation: CASIPKNTDTQYF.

This clonotype occurred many times. This chain uses TRBV6-5 with TRBJ2-5, with a weak D call TRBD1 (6 bases). V dropped 4 bases and J dropped 1 base, with 10 bases sitting between them. CDR1 is MNHEY and CDR2 is SVGAGI in the germline V gene. The CDR3 is made up of 14 amino acids. The CDR3 sequence is CASSSGQFQETQYF. In DNA form, the CDR3 reads TGTGCCAGCAGTTCCGGACAGTTCCAAGAGACCCAGTACTTC.

This clonotype was seen repeatedly, ten times or more. This chain joins TRBV29-1 and TRBJ1-1; a weak D match, TRBD1 (5 bases). This CDR3 comprises 15 residues. V was cut by 4 bases and J by 0 bases, with 15 bases left in between. The germline V gene has CDR1 SQVTM and CDR2 ANQGSEA. This chain's CDR3 is CSVGAGWGMNTEAFF. The DNA for the CDR3 is TGCAGCGTTGGGGCAGGGTGGGGGATGAACACTGAAGCTTTCTTT.

As to this clonotype: It may be a read error: a sequence one base away is much more abundant. The rearrangement links TRBV20-1 to TRBJ2-7; TRBD2 aligns across 10 bases. The CDR3 extends over 14 amino acids. CDR1 DFQATT and CDR2 SNEGSKA come from the germline V gene (reference sequence). V was pared by 1 base and J by 5 bases, with 5 bases of the junction left unmatched. CDR3 nucleotides: TGCAGTGCTAGAGGAGGTAGCGGGGGGAACGAGCAGTACTTC. The encoded protein is CSARGGSGGNEQYF.

This clonotype was detected many times. The genes are TRBV5-1 and TRBJ2-1, with 11 positions matching TRBD2. Germline CDR1 and CDR2: SGHRS and YFSETQ. This CDR3 contains 15 residues. Unmatched junction bases numbered 1, after V lost 0 bases and J lost 5 bases. DNA for the CDR3: TGCGCCAGCAGCTTGGTAGCGGGGGGGCACAATGAGCAGTTCTTC. Residues: CASSLVAGGHNEQFF.

This clonotype has at least ten counts. The CDR3 reads CAIRRTDNYGYTF. DNA of the CDR3: TGTGCCATCAGGAGGACAGATAACTATGGCTACACCTTC. The chain joins TRBV10-3 to TRBJ1-2; possible D gene TRBD1, 6 bases. Trimming cost V 6 bases and J 1 base, with 9 bases left between them. The CDR3 runs 13 residues. Germline CDR1 reads ENHRY; CDR2 reads SYGVKD.

This chain uses TRBV5-1 with TRBJ1-5; D is unresolved. V was cut by 2 bases and J by 4 bases, with 10 bases left in between. The CDR3 is made up of 14 amino acids. Germline V gene data show CDR1 as SGHRS and CDR2 as YFSETQ. The CDR3 region is CASSFQSRNQPQHF. The CDR3 nucleotides are TGCGCCAGCAGCTTTCAGTCCCGGAATCAGCCCCAGCATTTT.

This clonotype was found many times. The rearrangement links TRBV12-3 or TRBV12-4 to TRBJ2-5, with D unclear. Trimming removed 3 bases from V and 4 bases from J, with 6 bases in between. This CDR3 comprises 12 residues. CDR3 in DNA: TGTGCCAGCAGTTTCCGGAGAGAGACCCAGTACTTC. It is translated as CASSFRRETQYF.

On this clonotype itself: A read error may explain this, as a much larger clone is one base away. The rearrangement joins TRBV7-2 to TRBJ2-5; maybe TRBD1 (6 bases). Trimming took 8 bases from V and 2 from J, leaving 12 bases between them. This CDR3 spans 13 amino acids. Germline V lookup: CDR1 SGHTA, CDR2 FQGNSA. CDR3 sequence reads: CASRSDRQETQYF. The CDR3 bases are TGTGCCAGCCGCTCGGACAGACAAGAGACCCAGTACTTC.